These 10 T cell receptor beta chains originate from one sample sequenced in a study of Graves' ophthalmopathy and Graves' hyperthyroidism. Amplifying from RNA transcripts, the study obtained TCR beta CDR3 regions. First-round RT-PCR employed HTBI primers, with a second-round multiplex PCR after it. TCRdb called the multiplex PCR reads again in MiXCR, with one record for every CDR3 protein. Among almost 750,000 distinct CDR3 sequences, roughly 40% were seen once, and the ten largest hold 44%. Input material: peripheral blood. Every receptor here comes from an adult man with Graves' ophthalmopathy.

The V call is TRBV19, the J call TRBJ1-5; D is unclear. The CDR3 spans 14 residues. Trimming pared 0 bases from V and 2 bases from J, leaving 5 bases between. CDR1 and CDR2 from the germline V gene are LNHDA and SQIVND (reference sequence). CDR3: CASSIEDRNQPQHF. For the CDR3, the DNA is TGTGCCAGTAGTATAGAGGACCGCAATCAGCCCCAGCATTTT.

This clonotype was seen just once. The J gene is TRBJ1-5, the V gene TRBV19; perhaps TRBD1 as D (5 bases). V shed 2 bases and J shed 6 bases, with 14 bases lying between them. Germline values: CDR1 LNHDA, CDR2 SQIVND (reference sequence). The CDR3 loop spans 15 amino acids. CDR3 protein: CASSIRGVEGQPQHF. The CDR3 bases are TGTGCCAGTAGTATAAGAGGGGTAGAAGGTCAGCCCCAGCATTTT.

Concerning this clonotype itself: The germline gene is not matched at one end of the junction; a read error may be the cause. V usage is TRBV24-1 and J usage is TRBJ1-5; maybe TRBD1 (5 bases). The CDR3 covers 15 residues. CDR1 is KGHDR and CDR2 is SFDVKD in the germline V gene. In DNA form, the CDR3 reads TGTGCCAGCAGTCCGAAAGGGGCGGTGTTCCAGCCCCAGCATTTT. It encodes CASSPKGAVFQPQHF.

This clonotype occurred a few times. The rearrangement uses TRBV20-1 and TRBJ2-3, with D possibly TRBD2 on 6 matching bases. CDR1 is DFQATT, CDR2 SNEGSKA, per germline (reference sequence). The CDR3 has 15 residues. In nucleotides, the CDR3 is TGCCAGGGCGCGGGGATTCATACTAGCACAGATACGCAGTATTTT. Amino acid sequence: CQGAGIHTSTDTQYF.

The chain is built from TRBV20-1 and TRBJ2-7; perhaps TRBD2 as D (5 bases). The germline V and J ends were trimmed by 2 bases and 3 bases, with 14 bases remaining between them. The CDR3 has 14 amino acids. CDR1 and CDR2 from the germline V gene are DFQATT and SNEGSKA (reference sequence). This CDR3 is CSARLRVRGYEQYF. The CDR3 DNA reads as TGCAGTGCTAGACTGCGGGTGCGCGGCTACGAGCAGTACTTC.

The genes are TRBV7-2 and TRBJ1-2, with 8 bases matching TRBD1. With V trimmed by 1 base and J by 6 bases, 10 bases remained unmatched. The length of the CDR3 is 16 residues. From germline, CDR1 is SGHTA and CDR2 FQGNSA. The CDR3 is CASSLVGQGLLDGYTF. In DNA form, the CDR3 reads TGTGCCAGCAGCTTAGTCGGACAGGGTCTTCTGGATGGCTACACCTTC.

The chain employs TRBV25-1 and TRBJ2-1, with D uncertain. This CDR3 spans 11 amino acids. The V and J ends lost 7 bases and 4 bases respectively, with 5 bases between them. Germline V gene lookup returns CDR1 MGHDK and CDR2 SYGVNS. CDR3 nucleotides: TGTGCCAGCATGGGGTACAATGAGCAGTTCTTC. Its translation: CASMGYNEQFF.

At least ten counts were recorded for this clonotype. The chain uses TRBV10-3 and TRBJ1-6; D is perhaps TRBD1 (5 bases). V was cut by 9 bases and J by 8 bases, with 17 bases left in between. The CDR3 contains 14 residues. Looked up from germline, CDR1 is ENHRY and CDR2 is SYGVKD. CDR3 in amino acids: CAMSRRGEDSPLHF. Here the CDR3 DNA reads TGTGCCATGAGCCGGAGGGGAGAGGATTCACCCCTCCACTTT.

Notes on this clonotype: A junction boundary mismatches the germline segment, possibly from a read error. This chain links TRBV7-8 with TRBJ2-5; no clear D. CDR3 length: 13 residues. CDR1 and CDR2 (germline): SGHVS, FQNEAQ. In DNA form, the CDR3 reads TGTGCCAGCAGTGAAGCGTGGCTAGAGACCCTGTACTTC. As protein: CASSEAWLETLYF. Full variable domain (remainder filled in from reference TRBV7-8 and TRBJ2-5): GAGVSQSPRYKVAKRGQDVALRCDPISGHVSLFWYQQALGQGPEFLTYFQNEAQLDKSGLPSDRFFAERPEGSVSTLKIQRTQQEDSAVYLCASSEAWLETLYFGPGTRLLVL.

This clonotype was detected a few times. The rearrangement uses TRBV12-3 or TRBV12-4 and TRBJ2-5; TRBD2 matches 13 bases. CDR3 length: 15 amino acids. The trim removed 6 bases at V and 5 bases at J, leaving 6 bases unmatched. This CDR3 is CASRPTSGGGETQYF. CDR3 nucleotide sequence: TGTGCCAGCAGGCCTACTAGCGGGGGGGGTGAGACCCAGTACTTC.